The text below deals with one TCR beta chain. Germline values: CDR1 KGHSH, CDR2 LQKENI. This CDR3 spans 15 amino acids. The V end lost 9 bases, the J end lost 1 base, and 16 bases lay between the germline ends. Authors' analysis steps: Quantification of nucleated cells was approximated via reference gene primer amplification. Sequencing used immunoSEQ multiplex PCR; TCRdb keeps in-frame clones, though not all of them. The DNA gave D and trimming, while V, J and clone size come from that table. The sample carries more than 200,000 clones, just over 85% recorded once. This entry is derived from a study of blood T cell repertoires in COVID-19. About the research overall: Samples came from the United States, Italy and Spain, spanning acute and convalescent COVID-19. The analysed material was cDNA or gDNA that came from T cells, B-cell-depleted T cells, or PBMCs.

This sequence was found in a man aged 80 or over with acute or convalescent COVID-19. This chain joins TRBV18 and TRBJ1-5, with D unresolved. The material sequenced was peripheral blood. The CDR3 sequence: CASQETGSSNQPQHF. The CDR3 region has the DNA TGTGCCAGTCAGGAAACGGGATCGAGCAATCAGCCCCAGCATTTT.